This TCR beta chain was found in a study of blood T cell repertoires in COVID-19. Per the study methods: Using reference gene primer amplification, nucleated cell counts were estimated. Repertoires were generated with immunoSEQ multiplex PCR, while TCRdb's copy carries only in-frame clones and drops some. The DNA was the basis for D and trimming; V, J and clone size are from that table. The table lists 100,000 to 150,000 clones, around 87% of them singletons, with over 3.5% in the top ten. The sequencing input was peripheral blood. The receptor's source is an older woman with acute or convalescent COVID-19.

The CDR3 region has the DNA TGTGCCATCAGTGAGTCGCGACAGGACAATTCACCCCTCCACTTT. It specifies CAISESRQDNSPLHF. The rearrangement uses TRBV10-3 and TRBJ1-6; D possibly corresponds to TRBD1 (6 bases). Germline CDR1 ENHRY, CDR2 SYGVKD. The CDR3 length is 15 residues. V lost 0 bases, J lost 7 bases, and 10 bases lay in between.